Reported below is one T cell receptor (beta chain). Clones were read by immunoSEQ multiplex PCR, and TCRdb kept only the in-frame ones, dropping some. The table shows 50,000 to 70,000 clones, with 90% occurring only once. The V gene end was trimmed by 5 bases and the J gene end by 1 base; junction bases not matched to a gene: 9. Per the germline V gene, CDR1 is MNHEY and CDR2 is SMNVEV (reference sequence). The CDR3 totals 16 residues. The data derive from a study of blood T cell repertoires in COVID-19. The chain employs TRBV27 and TRBJ2-7, with 9 bases aligning to TRBD2. Sequencing was performed on peripheral blood. This sequence was found in a human donor with active COVID-19. The donor label of this sample is uncertain. This CDR3 is CASSPLEAGGSYEQYF. The CDR3 region has the DNA TGTGCCAGCAGTCCCCTAGAAGCGGGGGGTTCCTACGAGCAGTACTTC.